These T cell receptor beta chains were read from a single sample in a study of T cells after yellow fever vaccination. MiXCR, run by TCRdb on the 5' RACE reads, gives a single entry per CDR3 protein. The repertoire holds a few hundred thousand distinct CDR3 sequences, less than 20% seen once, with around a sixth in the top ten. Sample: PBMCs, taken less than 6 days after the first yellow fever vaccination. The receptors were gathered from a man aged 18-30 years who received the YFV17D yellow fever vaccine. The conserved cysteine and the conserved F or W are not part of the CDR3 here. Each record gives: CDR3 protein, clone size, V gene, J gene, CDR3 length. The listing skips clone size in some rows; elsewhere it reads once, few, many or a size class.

CDR3: ASSWDPRDIQY
size: .
V: TRBV28
J: TRBJ2-4
length: 11

CDR3: SARPGDYNSPLH
size: .
V: TRBV20-1
J: TRBJ1-6
length: 12

CDR3: SAPRSGNTEAF
size: once
V: TRBV20-1
J: TRBJ1-1
length: 11

CDR3: SVPGGRKDTQY
size: .
V: TRBV29-1
J: TRBJ2-3
length: 11

CDR3: ASRIQVKNTEAF
size: .
V: TRBV19
J: TRBJ1-1
length: 12

CDR3: ASSLGRGRGRDTQY
size: .
V: TRBV7-8
J: TRBJ2-3
length: 14

CDR3: ASTQDRANTEAF
size: .
V: TRBV7-2
J: TRBJ1-1
length: 12

CDR3: ASSHSGGADTQY
size: many
V: TRBV6-2/TRBV6-3
J: TRBJ2-3
length: 12

CDR3: ASAGGGYQETQY
size: few
V: TRBV9
J: TRBJ2-5
length: 12

CDR3: ASSLVQKNTGELF
size: .
V: TRBV5-5
J: TRBJ2-2
length: 13

CDR3: ATSRDRQGAYAYEQY
size: few
V: TRBV15
J: TRBJ2-7
length: 15

CDR3: ASSPPRQGPTANEQF
size: few
V: TRBV12-3/TRBV12-4
J: TRBJ2-1
length: 15

CDR3: SAQSRGSTETQY
size: few
V: TRBV20-1
J: TRBJ2-5
length: 12

CDR3: ASSRAWGHLYNEQF
size: .
V: TRBV4-1
J: TRBJ2-1
length: 14

CDR3: ASSESGSVYNEQF
size: few
V: TRBV6-1
J: TRBJ2-1
length: 13

CDR3: VGSSGANVLT
size: few
V: TRBV20-1
J: TRBJ2-6
length: 10

CDR3: ASSRGQGNSGANVLT
size: .
V: TRBV7-2
J: TRBJ2-6
length: 15

CDR3: ASSLGTLRGDEQY
size: few
V: TRBV5-1
J: TRBJ2-7
length: 13

CDR3: ASSPLGETGYNEQF
size: .
V: TRBV19
J: TRBJ2-1
length: 14

CDR3: ASSEAGYEQY
size: .
V: TRBV6-1
J: TRBJ2-7
length: 10

CDR3: ASQALIGTQY
size: many
V: TRBV18
J: TRBJ2-5
length: 10

CDR3: ASTDSQGRGYT
size: .
V: TRBV6-1
J: TRBJ1-2
length: 11

CDR3: AWRMGTEQF
size: .
V: TRBV30
J: TRBJ2-1
length: 9

CDR3: ASSLERPPKAF
size: .
V: TRBV12-3/TRBV12-4
J: TRBJ1-1
length: 11

CDR3: ATSGGLAGSTDTQY
size: .
V: TRBV15
J: TRBJ2-3
length: 14

CDR3: ASSAASGTYNEQF
size: .
V: TRBV5-1
J: TRBJ2-1
length: 13

CDR3: ASSQPRRGKQF
size: few
V: TRBV4-1
J: TRBJ2-1
length: 11

CDR3: ASSLDGGRPYEQY
size: few
V: TRBV12-3/TRBV12-4
J: TRBJ2-7
length: 13

CDR3: ASSPHSSGASYEQY
size: many
V: TRBV12-3/TRBV12-4
J: TRBJ2-7
length: 14

CDR3: ASSVSAQGEKLF
size: few
V: TRBV9
J: TRBJ1-4
length: 12

CDR3: ASSRGLAGMGTGELF
size: .
V: TRBV3-1
J: TRBJ2-2
length: 15

CDR3: ASSFSSTGRNTGELF
size: few
V: TRBV7-9
J: TRBJ2-2
length: 15

CDR3: SASPSAGDTGELF
size: .
V: TRBV20-1
J: TRBJ2-2
length: 13

CDR3: ASGWGTLTYEQY
size: few
V: TRBV12-5
J: TRBJ2-7
length: 12

CDR3: ASSVVTGTGELF
size: .
V: TRBV9
J: TRBJ2-2
length: 12

CDR3: ASSRTGQGWYEQY
size: .
V: TRBV5-6
J: TRBJ2-7
length: 13

CDR3: ASSLFGGAGETQY
size: .
V: TRBV7-2
J: TRBJ2-5
length: 13

CDR3: ASSFEGLYNEQF
size: few
V: TRBV5-1
J: TRBJ2-1
length: 12

CDR3: SASTGGLTYEQY
size: .
V: TRBV20-1
J: TRBJ2-7
length: 12

CDR3: ASRLGGDRETQY
size: .
V: TRBV6-1
J: TRBJ2-5
length: 12

CDR3: SAPGTGSGADTQY
size: few
V: TRBV20-1
J: TRBJ2-3
length: 13

CDR3: SARGRTQETQY
size: .
V: TRBV20-1
J: TRBJ2-5
length: 11

CDR3: SAPRQGGNQPQH
size: few
V: TRBV20-1
J: TRBJ1-5
length: 12

CDR3: ASSFPRGFEQY
size: .
V: TRBV11-2
J: TRBJ2-7
length: 11

CDR3: SALIQEKLF
size: few
V: TRBV20-1
J: TRBJ1-4
length: 9